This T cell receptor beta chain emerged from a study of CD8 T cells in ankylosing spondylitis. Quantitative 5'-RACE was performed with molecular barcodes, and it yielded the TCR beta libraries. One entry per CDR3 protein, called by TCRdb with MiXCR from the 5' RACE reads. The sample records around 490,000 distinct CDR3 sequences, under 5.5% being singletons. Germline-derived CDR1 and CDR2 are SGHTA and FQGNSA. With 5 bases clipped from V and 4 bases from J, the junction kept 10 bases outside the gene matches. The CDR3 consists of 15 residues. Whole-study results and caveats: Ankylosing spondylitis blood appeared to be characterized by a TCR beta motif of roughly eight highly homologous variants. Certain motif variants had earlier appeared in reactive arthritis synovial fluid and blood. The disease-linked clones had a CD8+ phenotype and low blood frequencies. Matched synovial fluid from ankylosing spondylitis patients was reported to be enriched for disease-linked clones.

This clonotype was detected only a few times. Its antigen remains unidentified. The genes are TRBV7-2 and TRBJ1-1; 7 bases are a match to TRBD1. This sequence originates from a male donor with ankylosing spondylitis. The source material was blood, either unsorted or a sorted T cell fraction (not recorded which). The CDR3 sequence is CASSLSTGRITEAFF. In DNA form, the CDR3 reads TGTGCCAGCAGCCTATCGACAGGGAGGATCACTGAAGCTTTCTTT. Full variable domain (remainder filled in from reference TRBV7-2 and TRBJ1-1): GAGVSQSPSNKVTEKGKDVELRCDPISGHTALYWYRQSLGQGLEFLIYFQGNSAPDKSGLPSDRFSAERTGGSVSTLTIQRTQQEDSAVYLCASSLSTGRITEAFFGQGTRLTVV.